This TCR beta chain was retrieved from a study of CD8 T cells in ankylosing spondylitis. This clonotype was seen more than once but under ten times. Its specificity is not known. The CDR3 contains 16 residues. Germline V gene sequence: CDR1 DFQATT, CDR2 SNEGSKA (reference sequence). V lost 0 bases and J lost 4; bases outside the gene matches: 8. Overall study results and limits: Ankylosing spondylitis blood appeared to be characterized by a TCR beta motif of roughly eight highly homologous variants. Disease-linked clones proved CD8+ and comparatively uncommon in peripheral blood. The study looked at matched synovial fluid samples from ankylosing spondylitis patients. Disease-linked clones were reported to be significantly enriched there.

Scientists made TCR beta libraries using quantitative 5'-RACE with molecular barcodes. TCRdb reprocessed the 5' RACE reads via MiXCR and lists one record per CDR3 protein. The profile covers approximately 300,000 distinct CDR3 sequences, with around 7.6% appearing a single time and more than 14% taken by the ten largest. V gene TRBV20-1 combines with J gene TRBJ2-3, with 9 bases lining up with TRBD2. The clonotype originates from a male donor with ankylosing spondylitis. The sample taken for sequencing was blood, either unsorted or a sorted T cell fraction (not recorded which). The CDR3 bases are TGCAGTGCTAGAGATCCAATAGCGGGAGATGCAGATACGCAGTATTTT. Its translation is CSARDPIAGDADTQYF.